This is a list of T cell receptor beta chains from one sample in a study of blood T cells in healthy people across ages. TCRdb itself ran the 5' RACE reads through MiXCR, one entry per CDR3 protein. The sample lists about a million distinct CDR3 sequences, roughly 51% occurring once. Source material: blood. These receptors all come from a woman aged 55-69 years in good health. Both conserved end residues are part of each CDR3. D genes are given only for firm matches. Clone size is stated in some rows and not others, as once, few, many or a class when expanded.

TRBJ1-5 NA TRBV10-3 NA TGTGCCATCAGTGAATCCCCCAATAGCAATCAGCCCCAGCATTTT CAISESPNSNQPQHF
TRBJ1-5 NA TRBV12-3/TRBV12-4 NA TGTGCCAGCAGTTTAGATTTTTGGCCCCAGCATTTT CASSLDFWPQHF
TRBJ2-1 TRBD2 TRBV5-1 NA TGCGCCAGCAGCTTGGAGCGGCGGGAGGTGGATGAGCAGTTCTTC CASSLERREVDEQFF
TRBJ2-5 NA TRBV14 NA TGTGCCAGCAGCTCCGCTTGGGCGGAGTACCAAGAGACCCAGTACTTC CASSSAWAEYQETQYF
TRBJ2-5 NA TRBV28 few TGTGCCAGCAGGGAGACTAGCCAAGAGACCCAGTACTTC CASRETSQETQYF
TRBJ2-1 NA TRBV4-2 NA TGTGCCAGCAGCGTTCGACTAGAGCTCTGGGGTGAGCAGTTCTTC CASSVRLELWGEQFF
TRBJ2-7 NA TRBV3-1 few TGTGCCAGCAGCCAAGAGCGCGAGCAGTACTTC CASSQEREQYF
TRBJ2-6 TRBD2 TRBV4-2 NA TGTGCCAGCAGCACCAATAGCGGGAGGGCACTATCTGGGGCCAACGTCCTGACTTTC CASSTNSGRALSGANVLTF
TRBJ2-5 TRBD1 TRBV30 NA TGTGCCTGGAGTCGCGGGACAGGCGGAGAGACCCAGTACTTC CAWSRGTGGETQYF
TRBJ2-5 NA TRBV4-2 NA TGTGCCAGCAGCCCCGAGCTAGGGACCCAGTACTTC CASSPELGTQYF
TRBJ1-3 TRBD1 TRBV28 NA TGTGCCAGCAGTACCATTACAGGGGTTGGAAACACCATATATTTT CASSTITGVGNTIYF
TRBJ1-1 NA TRBV9 NA TGTGCCAGCAGCGTGACTACTAGTGTTTTGGGGACTGAAGCTTTCTTT CASSVTTSVLGTEAFF
TRBJ2-3 NA TRBV7-2 few TGTGCCAGCAGCTTAAGAGAGAGTATCGATACGCAGTATTTT CASSLRESIDTQYF
TRBJ2-3 NA TRBV2 few TGTGCCAGCAGTGTCGGGGACGATACGCAGTATTTT CASSVGDDTQYF
TRBJ2-5 NA TRBV20-1 NA TGCAGTGCTATCAAGGGGGGAGAGACCCAGTACTTC CSAIKGGETQYF
TRBJ2-7 TRBD2 TRBV5-6 few TGTGCCAGCACCCTAGCGGGAGGCCCCTACGAGCAGTACTTC CASTLAGGPYEQYF
TRBJ2-4 TRBD2 TRBV20-1 NA TGCAGTGGGGAGGGGCCCCTCCGGTACATTCAGTACTTC CSGEGPLRYIQYF
TRBJ2-3 NA TRBV10-3 once TGTGCCACAAATAGACCCGATACTGATACGCAGTATTTT CATNRPDTDTQYF
TRBJ2-2 NA TRBV27 NA TGTGCCAGCAGTTTACTCCAGGGGGGTGGGGAGCTGTTTTTT CASSLLQGGGELFF
TRBJ2-7 NA TRBV7-8 NA TGTGCCAGCAGCTTAGCGTCGTCTCCTAGCCTTGGGTACGAGCAGTACTTC CASSLASSPSLGYEQYF
TRBJ2-3 NA TRBV29-1 NA TGCAGCGTTGAGGCCCAACAGCTGCTCACAGATACGCAGTATTTT CSVEAQQLLTDTQYF
TRBJ1-1 TRBD1 TRBV11-2 NA TGTGCCAGCAGCCCGTGGGACAGGGGGGCCACTGAAGCTTTCTTT CASSPWDRGATEAFF
TRBJ2-3 NA TRBV20-1 NA TGCAGTGCTAGTAGTAGGGCAGATACGCAGTATTTT CSASSRADTQYF
TRBJ1-2 NA TRBV28 NA TGTGCCATCCCACAGACAGGTGTTAACTATGGCTACACCTTC CAIPQTGVNYGYTF
TRBJ1-1 TRBD1 TRBV6-5 NA TGTGCCAGCAGTTACTCCATTAACCGGGACAGCCGAGGAGCTTTCTTT CASSYSINRDSRGAFF
TRBJ2-7 TRBD2 TRBV29-1 few TGCAGCGTTGAAGTCCTGATTAGCGGGAGGGCCCTTGCCCACTACGAGCAGTACTTC CSVEVLISGRALAHYEQYF
TRBJ2-7 NA TRBV5-1 NA TGCGCCAGCAGCGTCTTGACAGGCTCTCGTGGCGAGCAGTACTTC CASSVLTGSRGEQYF
TRBJ2-7 NA TRBV3-1 NA TGTGAGGTGGGGAGAATGACCTACGAGCAGTACTTC CEVGRMTYEQYF
TRBJ2-1 NA TRBV7-6 NA TGTGCCAGCAGCTTAGCTTACAGGGCGGTCTACAATGAGCAGTTCTTC CASSLAYRAVYNEQFF
TRBJ2-1 NA TRBV6-1 few TGTGCCAGCAGTACAACATACAATGAGCAGTTCTTC CASSTTYNEQFF
TRBJ1-2 NA TRBV7-2 NA TGTGCCAGCAGCTTAGCGGTGGGGGTCTATGGCTACACCTTC CASSLAVGVYGYTF
TRBJ1-1 NA TRBV29-1 NA TGCAGCGTCATCGGGGGAGGCACTGAAGCTTTCTTT CSVIGGGTEAFF
TRBJ2-7 NA TRBV18 NA TGTGCCAGCTCACCAAAGGGGCCCGTTTCCTACGAGCAGTACTTC CASSPKGPVSYEQYF
TRBJ2-3 NA TRBV6-2/TRBV6-3 few TGTGCCAGCAGTTACTCGACTTGGGATACGCAGTATTTT CASSYSTWDTQYF
TRBJ2-1 NA TRBV29-1 few TGCAGCGTTGAAGTGAGTAGCTATTCCTACAATGAGCAGTTCTTC CSVEVSSYSYNEQFF
TRBJ2-6 NA TRBV11-2 few TGTGCCAGCAGCGATTATATTACCTCTGGGGCCAACGTCCTGACTTTC CASSDYITSGANVLTF
TRBJ2-7 NA TRBV7-9 once TGTGCCAGCAGCTTATCTCTAGCAGGGCTCTCCGGCGAGCAGTACTTC CASSLSLAGLSGEQYF